This record concerns one TCR beta chain sequence. Its antigen remains unknown. Exclusion of a patient followed from autoimmune disease history or systemic immunosuppression. Measured with immunoSEQ multiplex PCR; TCRdb has only the in-frame clones, and not every one. The sample records 72,000 or so clones, roughly 80% being singletons. The sample is drawn from a study of OX40 agonist ivuxolimab in advanced cancers. Study background: Ivuxolimab, an antibody that agonizes OX40 (CD134), was administered to the patients.

The study's findings and limits: Researchers did not determine the expanded peripheral T cells' antigen specificity.

The sequences come from CD4+ or CD8+ T cells sorted from blood, collected in a trial of the OX40 agonist ivuxolimab. The sequence was collected from an adult with an advanced solid tumor such as melanoma, head and neck, liver or kidney cancer.

The DNA of the CDR3 is TGTGCCAGCAGCGGGCAGGGGCTCTACAATGAGCAGTTCTTC. Residues: CASSGQGLYNEQFF. The V call is TRBV11-2, the J call TRBJ2-1; maybe TRBD1 (6 bases). Germline loops: CDR1 SGHAT, CDR2 FQNNGV. V was pared by 5 bases and J by 3 bases, with 11 bases between. This CDR3 comprises 14 residues. Supplemented by reference TRBV11-2 and TRBJ2-1, the full variable domain reads EAGVAQSPRYKIIEKRQSVAFWCNPISGHATLYWYQQILGQGPKLLIQFQNNGVVDDSQLPKDRFSAERLKGVDSTLKIQPAKLEDSAVYLCASSGQGLYNEQFFGPGTRLTVL.